The 14 T cell receptor beta chains presented below share a single source sample, sequenced in a study of T cells in localized non-small cell lung cancer. Libraries were prepared by immunoSEQ multiplex PCR; TCRdb keeps only in-frame clonotypes and omits some of them. In the table there are about 33,000 clones, over 75% of which are singletons. The input for sequencing was peripheral blood, taken before any cancer treatment. These receptors all come from a male donor aged 60 or over with stage III squamous cell lung carcinoma.

The rearrangement links TRBV9 to TRBJ2-1, with 10 positions matching TRBD1. CDR3 length equals 15 residues. Losses at the gene ends were 2 bases for V and 10 bases for J; bases not matched to a gene: 9. CDR1 is SGDLS, CDR2 YYNGEE, per germline. Written as DNA, the CDR3 is TGTGCCAGCAGCGTGACTAGGACAGGGGGAAACGAGCAGTTCTTC. This encodes CASSVTRTGGNEQFF. The whole variable domain, remainder taken from reference TRBV9 and TRBJ2-1, is DSGVTQTPKHLITATGQRVTLRCSPRSGDLSVYWYQQSLDQGLQFLIQYYNGEERAKGNILERFSAQQFPDLHSELNLSSLELGDSALYFCASSVTRTGGNEQFFGPGTRLTVL.

The rearrangement uses TRBV29-1 and TRBJ1-2; D is uncertain. V was shortened by 7 bases and J by 2 bases, with 8 bases between the two germline ends. This CDR3 comprises 11 residues. CDR1 SQVTM and CDR2 ANQGSEA come from the germline V gene. The DNA of the CDR3 is TGCAGCGCGGGGTCCAACTATGGCTACACCTTC. Protein: CSAGSNYGYTF.

The V call is TRBV19, the J call TRBJ2-3, with D hard to call. Per germline, CDR1 LNHDA and CDR2 SQIVND (reference sequence). Trimming cost V 2 bases and J 2 bases, with 11 bases left between them. This CDR3 has 15 amino acids. CDR3 DNA sequence: TGTGCCAGTAGTATAACGGCCAGGTCCACAGATACGCAGTATTTT. It is translated as CASSITARSTDTQYF.

This chain links TRBV9 with TRBJ2-5; 8 bases map to TRBD2. Per germline, CDR1 SGDLS and CDR2 YYNGEE. V gave up 2 bases and J gave up 5 bases; unmatched junction bases: 5. CDR3 length equals 14 residues. The CDR3 spells CASSVGGAQETQYF. The CDR3 DNA sequence: TGTGCCAGCAGCGTCGGGGGGGCCCAGGAGACCCAGTACTTC.

The chain recombines TRBV19 with TRBJ2-2, with 7 bases aligning to TRBD1. CDR1 is LNHDA, CDR2 SQIVND, per germline (reference sequence). There are 15 residues in the CDR3. Germline trimming cut 3 bases from V and 3 bases from J; bases unmatched to any gene: 4. This CDR3 is CASSIRQGDTGELFF. The CDR3 DNA reads as TGTGCCAGTAGTATCCGGCAGGGGGACACCGGGGAGCTGTTTTTT. Filled out from reference TRBV19 and TRBJ2-2, the complete variable domain reads DGGITQSPKYLFRKEGQNVTLSCEQNLNHDAMYWYRQDPGQGLRLIYYSQIVNDFQKGDIAEGYSVSREKKESFPLTVTSAQKNPTAFYLCASSIRQGDTGELFFGEGSRLTVL.

This clone was detected only once. This sequence joins TRBV6-1 and TRBJ2-3; 7 bases align to TRBD2. Germline-derived CDR1 and CDR2 are MNHNS and SASEGT. This CDR3 has 14 amino acids. V dropped 4 bases and J dropped 1; count of bases not matched to a gene: 2. The CDR3 coding sequence is TGTGCCAGCAGTGGGGCGGGAGGCACAGATACGCAGTATTTT. Amino acids: CASSGAGGTDTQYF.

The table lists this clone with a count of one. The V call is TRBV13, the J call TRBJ2-2; D unresolved. Germline CDR1 is PRHDT and CDR2 is FYEKMQ (reference sequence). The CDR3 is 16 amino acids. V lost 2 bases and J 8 bases, leaving 18 bases between the germline ends. The CDR3 nucleotides read TGTGCCAGCAGCTTAACTGGGCCATCCCCGTGGGGGGAGCTGTTTTTT. The encoded protein is CASSLTGPSPWGELFF.

This clone was counted a few times. The chain joins TRBV14 to TRBJ1-1; D may be TRBD1 (5 bases). The CDR3 is made up of 14 amino acids. Germline lookup yields CDR1 SGHDN and CDR2 FVKESK. The V end was cut by 3 bases, the J end by 6 bases, with 14 bases between. DNA for the CDR3: TGTGCCAGCAGCCAGTTAACTGGGGCTCCTGAAGCTTTCTTT. It specifies CASSQLTGAPEAFF.

The chain joins TRBV28 to TRBJ2-3, with D perhaps TRBD2 (5 bases). The length of the CDR3 is 13 residues. CDR1 is MDHEN, CDR2 SYDVKM, per germline. Trimming stripped 8 bases from V and 6 bases from J, with 15 bases between. CDR3 amino acids: CASEGSVADTQYF. Written as DNA, the CDR3 is TGTGCCAGCGAGGGTAGCGTCGCGGATACGCAGTATTTT.

This clone turned up a few times. The gene calls are TRBV7-9 and TRBJ2-3; 9 bases are a match to TRBD1. The CDR3 runs 15 residues. The V and J ends lost 5 bases and 2 bases, in that order; junction bases with no gene match: 5. The germline V gene encodes CDR1 SEHNR and CDR2 FQNEAQ (reference sequence). CDR3 sequence: CASSHRTGDTDTQYF. CDR3 nucleotide sequence: TGTGCCAGCAGCCACCGGACAGGGGACACAGATACGCAGTATTTT.

In DNA, the CDR3 is TGCGCCAGCAGCCTGGGGGACAGGATAATGTACGAGCAGTACTTC. Its protein is CASSLGDRIMYEQYF. The chain links TRBV5-1 to TRBJ2-7, with 8 bases that match TRBD1. Germline-derived CDR1 and CDR2 are SGHRS and YFSETQ. With 4 bases clipped from V and 4 bases from J, the junction kept 10 bases outside the gene matches. The CDR3 sequence is 15 residues long.

V gene TRBV7-2 combines with J gene TRBJ1-4; D is perhaps TRBD1 (6 bases). Per the germline V gene, CDR1 is SGHTA and CDR2 is FQGNSA. This CDR3 contains 15 residues. Trimming removed 4 bases at V and 5 bases at J, with 14 bases between. CDR3 sequence reads: CASSSLGGANEKLFF. The CDR3 coding sequence is TGTGCCAGCAGCTCGCTGGGGGGCGCGAATGAAAAACTGTTTTTT.

The genes are TRBV4-3 and TRBJ2-7; a possible D gene is TRBD2 (5 bases). The V gene lost 0 bases and the J gene lost 1 base, with 10 bases spanning the gap. Germline loops: CDR1 LGHNA, CDR2 YSLEER. The CDR3 is made up of 15 amino acids. CDR3 DNA: TGCGCCAGCAGCCAAGACCGGGGTGGGTCCTACGAGCAGTACTTC. This translates into CASSQDRGGSYEQYF.

V gene TRBV7-2 combines with J gene TRBJ2-1; TRBD2 aligns across 8 bases. The CDR3 extends over 15 amino acids. The junction had 4 bases not matched to a gene; V was cut back by 0 bases and J by 6 bases. The germline V gene has CDR1 SGHTA and CDR2 FQGNSA. The CDR3 loop reads CASSLAGLGINEQFF. In DNA form, the CDR3 reads TGTGCCAGCAGCTTAGCGGGACTAGGGATCAATGAGCAGTTCTTC.